This TCR beta chain was recovered during a study of T cells in Graves' hyperthyroidism and ophthalmopathy. Across the study: The blood sample was taken at first diagnosis, before treatment began.

Uncontrolled infection, other autoimmune disease, pregnancy or lactation excluded patients. The authors took PBMCs from roughly 9.7 ml fresh peripheral blood. The germline CDR1 and CDR2 sequences are DFQATT and SNEGSKA (reference sequence). The CDR3 sequence is 15 residues long. The V end was cut by 0 bases, the J end by 3 bases, with 14 bases between. From RNA transcripts, TCR beta CDR3 regions were amplified. RT-PCR in the first round (using the HTBI primer set) targeted the TCR CDR3. TCRdb passed the multiplex PCR reads through MiXCR, listing each CDR3 protein once. The data contain 640,000 or so distinct CDR3 sequences, 12% to 15% of them singletons. This clonotype was seen many times. Its cognate antigen is unknown. Whole-study results and caveats: Blood held most thyroid clonotypes expanded above 0.001 frequency.

The genes are TRBV20-1 and TRBJ1-2, with D uncertain. This sequence originates from a woman in her late teens or twenties with Graves' ophthalmopathy. The sample was blood. In DNA form, the CDR3 reads TGCAGTGCTAGAGATGAACCGTTGAACTACTATGGCTACACCTTC. It codes for CSARDEPLNYYGYTF.